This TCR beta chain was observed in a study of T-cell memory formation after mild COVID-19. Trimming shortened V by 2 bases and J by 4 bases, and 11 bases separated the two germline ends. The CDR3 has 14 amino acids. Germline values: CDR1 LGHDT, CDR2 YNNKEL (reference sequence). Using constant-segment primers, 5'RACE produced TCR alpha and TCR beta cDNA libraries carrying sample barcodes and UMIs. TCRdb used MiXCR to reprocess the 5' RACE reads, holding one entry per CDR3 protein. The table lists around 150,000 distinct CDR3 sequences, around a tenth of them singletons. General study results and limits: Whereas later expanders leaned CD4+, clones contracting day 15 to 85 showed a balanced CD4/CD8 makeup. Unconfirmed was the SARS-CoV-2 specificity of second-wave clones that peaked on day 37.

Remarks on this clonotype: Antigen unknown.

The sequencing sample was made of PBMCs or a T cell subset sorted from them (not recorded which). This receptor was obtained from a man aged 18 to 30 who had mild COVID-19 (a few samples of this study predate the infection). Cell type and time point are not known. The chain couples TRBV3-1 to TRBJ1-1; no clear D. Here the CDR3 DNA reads TGTGCCAGCAGCCAACAACTGGGAGGCACTGAAGCTTTCTTT. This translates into CASSQQLGGTEAFF.